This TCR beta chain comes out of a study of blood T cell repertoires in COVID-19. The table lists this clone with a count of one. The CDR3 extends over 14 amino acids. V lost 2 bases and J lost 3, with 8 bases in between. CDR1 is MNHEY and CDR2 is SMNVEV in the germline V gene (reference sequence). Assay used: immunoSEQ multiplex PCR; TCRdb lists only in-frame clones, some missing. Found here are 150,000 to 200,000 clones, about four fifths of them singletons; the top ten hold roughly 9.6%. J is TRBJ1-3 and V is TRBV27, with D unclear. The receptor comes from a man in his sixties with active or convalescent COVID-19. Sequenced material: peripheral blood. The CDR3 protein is CASSLTGYGNTIYF. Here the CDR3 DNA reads TGTGCCAGCAGTTTAACCGGGTATGGAAACACCATATATTTT.